This T cell receptor (beta chain) was sequenced for a study of control samples from healthy donors and cancer patients. This table comes from immunoSEQ multiplex PCR, and its TCRdb copy is limited to in-frame clones, with some not included. This sample has about 120,000 clones; over 90% occur once, and the top ten carry less than 3.5%. V was pared by 6 bases and J by 0 bases, with 12 bases between. The CDR3 sequence is 15 residues long. Germline CDR1 reads MDHEN; CDR2 reads SYDVKM. The V and J genes are TRBV28 and TRBJ1-5; TRBD1 is a possible D gene (6 bases). Sequencing used blood. This receptor was taken from a man younger than 45 in good health. The DNA of the CDR3 is TGTGCCAGCAGACAGGGAGGCTATAGCAATCAGCCCCAGCATTTT. Protein sequence: CASRQGGYSNQPQHF.